The 23 T cell receptor beta chains listed next were all sequenced from one sample in a study of human T cells and chemical hapten exposure. Time point here: patch test 1, 2 weeks after DPC sensitization. As to treatment: therapeutic diphenylcyclopropenone sensitization with weekly scalp DPC. TCRdb redid the calling of the RACE reads with MiXCR, one entry per CDR3 protein. The sample has roughly 72,000 distinct CDR3 sequences; 10% are singletons. The input for sequencing was whole blood, taken in connection with sensitization to the hapten diphenylcyclopropenone (DPC). The receptors stem from a woman in her fifties or sixties with alopecia areata. Some clones in this sample may be carry-over from other donors' samples.

CDR3 in amino acids: CASSQDRVHYEQYF. The CDR3 DNA follows: TGTGCCAGCAGTCAGGACAGGGTTCACTACGAGCAGTACTTC. This chain uses TRBV6-5 with TRBJ2-7; 8 positions agree with TRBD1. Germline V gene data show CDR1 as MNHEY and CDR2 as SVGAGI. CDR3 length equals 14 residues. V shed 5 bases and J 3 bases; nucleotides not matched to a gene: 6.

This clonotype has just a few counts. The chain employs TRBV20-1 and TRBJ2-4, with a tentative D call TRBD2 (6 bases). Per the germline V gene, CDR1 is DFQATT and CDR2 is SNEGSKA (reference sequence). The CDR3 is 16 residues long. V lost 3 bases and J 5 bases, leaving 20 bases between the germline ends. The CDR3 loop reads CSARSGTLGPQNIQYF. The CDR3 DNA sequence: TGCAGTGCTAGGAGTGGGACTCTAGGACCCCAAAACATTCAGTACTTC.

The chain combines TRBV7-2 with TRBJ2-5; D not certain. The germline gives CDR1 SGHTA, CDR2 FQGNSA. The CDR3 loop spans 13 amino acids. The germline V and J ends were trimmed by 6 bases and 7 bases, with 15 bases remaining between them. Here the CDR3 reads CASSPVVQWTQYF. CDR3 nucleotide sequence: TGTGCCAGCAGTCCCGTAGTACAGTGGACCCAGTACTTC.

This clonotype was recorded a few times. V and J are TRBV29-1 and TRBJ1-2, with D hard to call. CDR3 size: 8 residues. The V gene's germline CDR1 is SQVTM and CDR2 ANQGSEA. The CDR3: CRQDGYTF. As DNA, the CDR3 is TGCAGGCAGGATGGCTACACCTTC.

V gene TRBV6-6 combines with J gene TRBJ2-7; D ambiguous. With 2 bases removed from V and 3 bases from J, the gap between germline ends came to 11 bases. The V gene's germline CDR1 is MNHNY and CDR2 SVGAGI (reference sequence). The CDR3 loop spans 14 amino acids. As DNA, the CDR3 is TGTGCCAGCAGTTACCGTCCGGCCGGCTACGAGCAGTACTTC. Translating gives CASSYRPAGYEQYF.

In DNA form, the CDR3 reads TGTGCCAGTAGTCCCAACTGGTTCCAAGAGACCCAGTACTTC. Its translation: CASSPNWFQETQYF. The rearrangement links TRBV19 to TRBJ2-5, with D uncertain. V was pared by 5 bases and J by 1 base, with 11 bases between. CDR1 and CDR2 from the germline V gene are LNHDA and SQIVND (reference sequence). This CDR3 contains 14 residues.

This clonotype turned up a few times. This chain uses TRBV5-1 with TRBJ1-1; D is undetermined. The CDR3 runs 13 residues. Trimming cost V 0 bases and J 8 bases, with 11 bases left between them. From germline, CDR1 is SGHRS and CDR2 YFSETQ. The CDR3 coding sequence is TGCGCCAGCAGCTTGGCTTGGGCGGTCGAAGCTTTCTTT. This sequence encodes CASSLAWAVEAFF.

The chain combines TRBV11-2 with TRBJ2-7; TRBD1 matches at 9 bases. This CDR3 comprises 15 residues. The germline gives CDR1 SGHAT, CDR2 FQNNGV. Losses at the gene ends were 2 bases for V and 2 bases for J; bases not matched to a gene: 4. The CDR3 loop reads CASSLTGTGTYEQYF. In nucleotides, the CDR3 is TGTGCCAGCAGCTTAACCGGGACAGGGACCTACGAGCAGTACTTC. Together with reference TRBV11-2 and TRBJ2-7, the CDR3 gives the full variable domain: EAGVAQSPRYKIIEKRQSVAFWCNPISGHATLYWYQQILGQGPKLLIQFQNNGVVDDSQLPKDRFSAERLKGVDSTLKIQPAKLEDSAVYLCASSLTGTGTYEQYFGPGTRLTVT.

The CDR3 DNA is TGTGCCAGCAGCCCCGCTGAAACAGGTTCCTACTATGGCTACACCTTC. Amino acid sequence: CASSPAETGSYYGYTF. This rearrangement joins TRBV7-9 to TRBJ1-2, with a weak D call TRBD1 (5 bases). With 5 bases removed from V and 3 bases from J, the gap between germline ends came to 19 bases. The CDR3 totals 16 residues. Germline V gene sequence: CDR1 SEHNR, CDR2 FQNEAQ (reference sequence).

This clonotype was observed many times. The rearrangement joins TRBV7-9 to TRBJ2-1, with 13 bases matching TRBD2. Trimming cost V 4 bases and J 9 bases; bases outside gene matches: 6. Germline CDR1 and CDR2: SEHNR and FQNEAQ (reference sequence). The CDR3 consists of 15 residues. CDR3 nucleotide sequence: TGTGCCAGCAGCTCTAGGACTAGCGGGAGAGGTGAGCAGTTCTTC. Its translation: CASSSRTSGRGEQFF. The variable domain in full, completed from reference TRBV7-9 and TRBJ2-1, reads DTGVSQNPRHKITKRGQNVTFRCDPISEHNRLYWYRQTLGQGPEFLTYFQNEAQLEKSRLLSDRFSAERPKGSFSTLEIQRTEQGDSAMYLCASSSRTSGRGEQFFGPGTRLTVL.

There are a few counts of this clonotype. The J gene is TRBJ2-3, the V gene TRBV6-2 or TRBV6-3, with D unresolved. The CDR3 is made up of 14 amino acids. Trimming removed 2 bases at V and 2 bases at J, with 8 bases between. Per the germline V gene, CDR1 is MNHEY and CDR2 is SVGEGT. CDR3 in DNA: TGTGCCAGCAGTTACGTGGCGGCCACAGATACGCAGTATTTT. Translation gives CASSYVAATDTQYF.

The chain uses TRBV3-1 and TRBJ2-3; TRBD2 matches 11 bases. CDR3 size: 16 residues. Germline V gene data show CDR1 as LGHDT and CDR2 as YNNKEL (reference sequence). Trimming cost V 3 bases and J 5 bases; bases outside gene matches: 7. The CDR3 DNA sequence: TGTGCCAGCAGCCAGGGTCGACTAGCGGGAAGAGATACGCAGTATTTT. Protein product: CASSQGRLAGRDTQYF.

The V call is TRBV28, the J call TRBJ2-7, with no clear D. Germline CDR1 and CDR2: MDHEN and SYDVKM. The V end lost 2 bases, the J end lost 0 bases, and 11 bases lay between the germline ends. The CDR3 is 15 residues long. DNA of the CDR3: TGTGCCAGCAGTTTAAAGGTCGCACTCTCCTACGAGCAGTACTTC. Translated, it gives CASSLKVALSYEQYF.

The chain combines TRBV18 with TRBJ1-5; TRBD1 aligns across 7 bases. Germline values: CDR1 KGHSH, CDR2 LQKENI. The CDR3 totals 16 residues. V trimming: 4 bases; J trimming: 0 bases; junction bases outside the gene matches: 6. Here the CDR3 reads CASSRQGPYSNQPQHF. The CDR3, as DNA: TGTGCCAGCTCACGACAGGGACCTTATAGCAATCAGCCCCAGCATTTT.

The rearrangement joins TRBV28 to TRBJ2-7; no definite D call. CDR3 size: 11 residues. Germline V CDR1 and CDR2: MDHEN, SYDVKM. V was clipped by 5 bases and J by 7 bases, with 9 bases between them. CDR3 sequence reads: CASSPDLEQYF. DNA of the CDR3: TGTGCCAGCAGTCCCGATTTGGAGCAGTACTTC.

This clonotype was found a few times. The chain has TRBV27 and TRBJ2-7; D perhaps matches TRBD1 (5 bases). Germline V gene lookup returns CDR1 MNHEY and CDR2 SMNVEV (reference sequence). V lost 3 bases, J lost 6 bases, and 15 bases lay in between. CDR3 length equals 14 residues. The CDR3 region has the DNA TGTGCCAGCAGTTTCCTGACGGATAGGGGCGAGCAGTACTTC. Encoded protein: CASSFLTDRGEQYF.

This clonotype was seen ten or more times. J is TRBJ1-1 and V is TRBV3-1, with 7 bases aligning to TRBD1. After removal of 6 bases from V and 4 bases from J, the junction contained 11 bases not matched to a gene. The CDR3 covers 15 residues. Germline V gives CDR1 LGHDT, CDR2 YNNKEL (reference sequence). The CDR3 region has the DNA TGTGCCAGCAGAACGGGAGGGGGCGAAGGCACTGAAGCTTTCTTT. Its translation: CASRTGGGEGTEAFF.

This clonotype was counted a few times. V is TRBV11-2 and J is TRBJ2-7; D may be TRBD1 or TRBD2 (5 bases each). The CDR3 loop spans 13 amino acids. Trimming took off 5 bases at V and 5 bases at J, with 13 bases between the two ends. Germline CDR1 SGHAT, CDR2 FQNNGV. The CDR3, as DNA: TGTGCCAGCAGCCCGGGGCTTCCCCACGAGCAGTACTTC. It translates to CASSPGLPHEQYF.

This clonotype has a handful of counts. This chain uses TRBV9 with TRBJ2-1; D remains unclear. Germline assignment: CDR1 SGDLS and CDR2 YYNGEE. Trimming left V 4 bases short and J 9 bases short, with 17 bases between. The CDR3 extends over 14 amino acids. This CDR3 reads CASSPPPPKGEQFF. For the CDR3, the DNA is TGTGCCAGCAGCCCCCCCCCACCTAAGGGTGAGCAGTTCTTC.

This clonotype was found many times. The CDR3 DNA follows: TGTGCCAGCAGCTGGCCCGGGGCCGCTGATACGCAGTATTTT. It encodes CASSWPGAADTQYF. V and J are TRBV7-9 and TRBJ2-3; the D call may be TRBD1 or TRBD2 (5 bases each). The germline V gene has CDR1 SEHNR and CDR2 FQNEAQ (reference sequence). V lost 4 bases to trimming and J lost 6 bases, with 14 bases between them. The CDR3 totals 14 residues.

The CDR3 DNA follows: TGTGCCAGCAGCAAAAACCCGCTGGGTGGACAGGGGACAACTAATGAAAAACTGTTTTTT. Protein: CASSKNPLGGQGTTNEKLFF. V and J are TRBV21-1 and TRBJ1-4; no check of the table's D call, TRBD1, against the DNA was made. TRBV21-1 is reported as a pseudogene. This CDR3 is built from 20 residues.

This clonotype was recorded a few times. The chain joins TRBV5-1 to TRBJ2-2; D unclear. From germline, CDR1 is SGHRS and CDR2 YFSETQ. Trimming pared 0 bases from V and 8 bases from J, leaving 8 bases between. This CDR3 comprises 13 residues. The CDR3 nucleotides read TGCGCCAGCAGCTTGGACGCGGAAGGGGAGCTGTTTTTT. This gives the protein CASSLDAEGELFF.

The CDR3 spells CSVESPSGSSYEQYF. In nucleotides, the CDR3 is TGCAGCGTTGAATCCCCTAGCGGGAGCTCCTACGAGCAGTACTTC. J is TRBJ2-7 and V is TRBV29-1, with 10 bases lining up with TRBD2. The V and J ends lost 2 bases and 0 bases, in that order; junction bases with no gene match: 4. The V gene's germline CDR1 is SQVTM and CDR2 ANQGSEA. The CDR3 totals 15 residues.